The next 7 T cell receptor beta chains were all read from a single sample in a study of blood T cell repertoires in COVID-19. TCRdb's copy holds only in-frame clones and misses some; the assay was immunoSEQ multiplex PCR. The sample contains over 65,000 clones, 80% to 85% of which appear only once. Sequencing was performed on peripheral blood. The origin of the receptors is a human donor in a cohort sampled during active COVID-19.

This chain joins TRBV10-3 and TRBJ2-7, with a weak D call TRBD1 (6 bases). V lost 4 bases and J 4 bases, leaving 8 bases between the germline ends. The CDR3 has 12 amino acids. The V gene's germline CDR1 is ENHRY and CDR2 SYGVKD. The CDR3 region has the DNA TGTGCCATCAGTGGGACAGATTACGAGCAGTACTTC. Its protein product is CAISGTDYEQYF.

This sequence joins TRBV7-9 and TRBJ1-1; D ambiguous. The germline gives CDR1 SEHNR, CDR2 FQNEAQ (reference sequence). CDR3 size: 10 residues. Trimming took 2 bases from V and 11 from J, leaving 6 bases between them. The CDR3 DNA reads TGTGCCAGCAGCTTAAACCGGGCTTTCTTT. This encodes CASSLNRAFF.

In the case of this clone: At the DNA level, this CDR3 is encoded by other sequences in the same sample as well. V usage is TRBV7-9 and J usage is TRBJ1-5; D is uncertain. Germline V CDR1 and CDR2: SEHNR, FQNEAQ (reference sequence). CDR3 length: 12 amino acids. V gave up 2 bases and J gave up 4 bases, with 3 bases separating them. Here the CDR3 DNA reads TGTGCCAGCAGCTTACAGAATCAGCCCCAGCATTTT. It yields the protein CASSLQNQPQHF.

The chain employs TRBV3-1 (or the pseudogene TRBV3-2) and TRBJ2-7; D not resolved. Germline V lookup: CDR1 LGHDT, CDR2 YNNKEL (reference sequence). This CDR3 has 13 amino acids. The V end lost 1 base, the J end lost 2 bases, and 6 bases lay between the germline ends. The CDR3 sequence is CASSQALTYEQYF. DNA of the CDR3: TGTGCCAGCAGCCAAGCTTTAACCTACGAGCAGTACTTC.

This clone was seen once. The V gene is TRBV28, the J gene TRBJ2-5; 7 bases map to TRBD2. There are 17 residues in the CDR3. J was trimmed by 4 bases and V by 9 bases; bases with no gene match: 20. The V gene's germline CDR1 is MDHEN and CDR2 SYDVKM. The CDR3 DNA is TGTGCCAGTCTAACTAAACTGACTAGCAAGGGGCGAGAGACCCAGTACTTC. Encoded protein: CASLTKLTSKGRETQYF. The full variable domain, in which reference TRBV28 and TRBJ2-5 provide the parts outside the CDR3, is DVKVTQSSRYLVKRTGEKVFLECVQDMDHENMFWYRQDPGLGLRLIYFSYDVKMKEKGDIPEGYSVSREKKERFSLILESASTNQTSMYLCASLTKLTSKGRETQYFGPGTRLLVL.

CDR3 loop: CATSDWDTAWELFF. CDR3 sequence (DNA): TGTGCCACCAGTGATTGGGACACAGCGTGGGAATTGTTCTTC. The chain employs TRBV24-1 and TRBJ2-1; perhaps TRBD1 as D (6 bases). Between the trimmed V and J ends, which lost 2 bases and 15 bases, there was a span of 19 bases. The CDR3 extends over 14 amino acids. Per the germline V gene, CDR1 is KGHDR and CDR2 is SFDVKD.

The rearrangement links TRBV13 to TRBJ2-2; perhaps TRBD2 as D (5 bases). Trimming shortened V by 8 bases and J by 3 bases, and 13 bases separated the two germline ends. The CDR3 is 14 residues long. Germline loops: CDR1 PRHDT, CDR2 FYEKMQ (reference sequence). CDR3 sequence reads: CASRSKGDTGELFF. The CDR3 coding sequence is TGTGCCAGCCGATCGAAGGGAGACACCGGGGAGCTGTTTTTT.